This TCR beta chain was found in a study of T cell responses to AZD1222 COVID-19 vaccine. CDR3 length equals 15 residues. Germline CDR1 is SEHNR and CDR2 is FQNEAQ (reference sequence). V lost 1 base to trimming and J lost 6 bases, with 15 bases between them. The data were produced by immunoSEQ multiplex PCR, yet TCRdb's version contains in-frame clones alone and is incomplete. The table has approximately 73,000 clones, roughly 84% seen once. The chain employs TRBV7-9 and TRBJ1-2; the D is unclear. This TCR was sampled from an adult in good health. The sequenced sample was peripheral blood, obtained on day 0 of AZD1222 vaccination. The CDR3, as DNA: TGTGCCAGCAGCTTAGGGCACTCACCGCGGGATGGCTACACCTTC. It codes for CASSLGHSPRDGYTF.